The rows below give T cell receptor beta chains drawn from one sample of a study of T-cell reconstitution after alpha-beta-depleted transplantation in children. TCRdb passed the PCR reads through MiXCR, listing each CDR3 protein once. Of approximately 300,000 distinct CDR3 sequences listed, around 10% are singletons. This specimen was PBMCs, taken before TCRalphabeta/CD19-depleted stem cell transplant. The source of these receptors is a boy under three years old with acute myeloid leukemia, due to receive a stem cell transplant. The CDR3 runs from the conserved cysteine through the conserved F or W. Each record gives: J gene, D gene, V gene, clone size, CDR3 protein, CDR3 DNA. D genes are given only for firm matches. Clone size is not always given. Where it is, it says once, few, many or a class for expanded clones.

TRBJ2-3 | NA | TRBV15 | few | CATSRDRSSVGTDTQYF | TGTGCCACCAGCAGAGATCGGAGTAGCGTGGGCACAGATACGCAGTATTTT
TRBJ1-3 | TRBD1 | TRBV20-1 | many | CSAGLSGGSGNTIYF | TGCAGTGCTGGACTTTCAGGGGGCTCTGGAAACACCATATATTTT
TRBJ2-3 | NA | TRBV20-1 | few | CSARDGARGNTDTQYF | TGCAGTGCTAGAGATGGGGCACGGGGAAACACAGATACGCAGTATTTT
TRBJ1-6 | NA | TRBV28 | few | CASRTPGPLNSPLHF | TGTGCCAGCAGGACACCCGGGCCGCTTAATTCACCCCTCCACTTT
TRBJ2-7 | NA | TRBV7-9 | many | CASTPGSTYEQYF | TGTGCCAGCACCCCAGGGTCAACCTACGAGCAGTACTTC
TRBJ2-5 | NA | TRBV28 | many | CASSSLFVRTRKETQYF | TGTGCCAGCAGTTCCCTATTTGTACGAACTAGAAAAGAGACCCAGTACTTC
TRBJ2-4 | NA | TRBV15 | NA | CATSRVLAKNIQYF | TGTGCCACCAGCAGAGTCCTAGCCAAAAACATTCAGTACTTC
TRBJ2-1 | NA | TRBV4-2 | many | CASSPGLEQFF | TGTGCCAGCAGCCCAGGACTAGAGCAGTTCTTC
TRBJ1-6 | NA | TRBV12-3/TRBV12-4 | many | CASSPYGAAGYNSPLHF | TGTGCCAGCAGTCCTTACGGGGCGGCAGGGTATAATTCACCCCTCCACTTT
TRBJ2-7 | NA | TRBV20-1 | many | CSARDPSLYEQYF | TGCAGTGCTAGAGATCCCTCTCTCTACGAGCAGTACTTC
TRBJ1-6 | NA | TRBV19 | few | CASSIVRLEDLHF | TGTGCCAGTAGTATAGTACGTTTGGAGGACCTCCACTTT
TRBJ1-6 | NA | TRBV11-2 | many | CASSLVRDDSPLHF | TGTGCCAGCAGCTTAGTCAGGGATGATTCACCCCTCCACTTT
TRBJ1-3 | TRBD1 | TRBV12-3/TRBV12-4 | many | CASRVYGFRTGSGNTIYF | TGTGCCAGCAGAGTTTACGGCTTTCGGACAGGCTCTGGAAACACCATATATTTT
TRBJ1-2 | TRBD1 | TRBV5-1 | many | CASSLATLDRGQGYTF | TGCGCCAGCAGCTTGGCCACCCTTGACAGGGGGCAGGGCTACACCTTC
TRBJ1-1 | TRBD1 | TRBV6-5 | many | CASSYGDRMNTEAFF | TGTGCCAGCAGTTACGGGGACAGGATGAACACTGAAGCTTTCTTT
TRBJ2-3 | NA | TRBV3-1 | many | CASSQDYADQGDTQYF | TGTGCCAGCAGCCAAGATTATGCGGATCAGGGAGATACGCAGTATTTT
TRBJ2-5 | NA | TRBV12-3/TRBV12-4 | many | CASTRTSETQYF | TGTGCCAGCACCAGGACATCAGAGACCCAGTACTTC
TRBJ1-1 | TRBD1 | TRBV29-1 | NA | CSVSRGNPEPFF | TGCAGCGTTTCCAGGGGGAACCCTGAACCTTTCTTT
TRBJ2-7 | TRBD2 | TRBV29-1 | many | CSVPGLAPYEQYF | TGCAGCGTCCCGGGACTAGCGCCATACGAGCAGTACTTC
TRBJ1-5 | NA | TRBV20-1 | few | CSARAPGGIRGPSNQPQHF | TGCAGTGCTAGAGCCCCCGGTGGCATCCGGGGGCCTAGCAATCAGCCCCAGCATTTT
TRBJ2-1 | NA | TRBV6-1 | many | CASKPGSSYNEQFF | TGTGCCAGCAAGCCAGGGAGCTCCTACAATGAGCAGTTCTTC
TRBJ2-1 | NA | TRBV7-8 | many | CASSLGRDTPYNEQFF | TGTGCCAGCAGCTTAGGGAGGGACACCCCCTACAATGAGCAGTTCTTC